This TCR beta chain comes out of a study of shared clonotypes between healthy human individuals. Notes on the study in general: The study generally estimated greater richness for naive than memory subsets. The genetic and exposure-history diversity represented was limited by few donors.

This clone was seen a handful of times. Its antigen is still unknown. In germline, CDR1 is SGHVS, CDR2 FQNEAQ. The CDR3 is made up of 14 amino acids. The V end was cut by 2 bases, the J end by 6 bases, with 11 bases between. The method was immunoSEQ multiplex PCR; TCRdb's version includes in-frame clones alone and lacks a portion of them. The data contain a few million clones, just over 90% of them seen just once; the ten biggest clones take up about 0.39%. Input material: naive CD4+ T cells from PBMCs. Sample subset: CD45RA+ positively selected. The clonotype comes from a man younger than 35 in good health. Some clones in this sample may be carry-over from other donors' samples. The V gene is TRBV7-8, the J gene TRBJ2-4; perhaps TRBD1 as D (5 bases). CDR3 region: CASSLRQGGNIQYF. CDR3 DNA: TGTGCCAGCAGCTTACGCCAGGGTGGAAACATTCAGTACTTC.